This TCR beta chain emerged from a study of T cells expressing NK-cell markers. As concerns this clonotype: Its antigen is unknown.

A 5'RACE template switching approach incorporating UMIs was used to make TCR beta cDNA. TCRdb reprocessed the 5' RACE reads and reports one entry per CDR3 protein, with no DNA. The table counts about 260,000 distinct CDR3 sequences; approximately 0.39% lies in the top ten. This CDR3 comprises 13 residues. Germline CDR1 is MNHEY and CDR2 is SVGAGI. Overall study results and limits: As a fraction of CD8+ T cells, dominant NKG2C+ clonotypes reached about 1.0-7.0% in more than five donors. HCMV specificity of the expanded NKG2C+ T cell clones stayed unclear. Similarly, these clonotypes led the CD3+CD56-NKG2C+ fraction as well in several donors.

The sequence was collected from a man younger than 35 in good health. The chain couples TRBV6-5 to TRBJ2-5; the TRBD1 assignment by TCRdb is unverifiable without DNA. Sequencing was done on a sample of blood T cells: a sorted CD56 or NKG2C T cell subset, CD4+ or CD8+ T cells, or bulk PBMC T cells (not recorded which). The CDR3 spells CASRRDHQETQYF.